This record looks at one T cell receptor (beta chain) sequence and its context. What it binds is unknown. The data belong to a study of blood T cells in healthy people across ages. A J-beta primer mix and a sample-barcoded 5' primer were used in a second PCR of roughly 6 to 11 cycles. Every individual sample yielded 2.5 million or more paired-end reads (each containing CDR3). TCRdb processed the 5' RACE reads anew with MiXCR; each CDR3 protein has one entry. The repertoire holds some 860,000 distinct CDR3 sequences, with just over 55% as singletons. All donors came from Russia, were Caucasian and healthy, and spanned ages roughly 6 to 95. PBMCs numbering at least 6.5 million were isolated per sample. Study-level points and caveats: Per million T cells, TCR beta diversity dropped roughly linearly as age increased.

The sequence derives from a man between 40 and 49 years old in good health. Sequencing input: blood.

CDR3 in DNA: TGTGCCAGCAGTTTCCCCGGGACAAACTATGGCTACACCTTC. Translation gives CASSFPGTNYGYTF. The V call is TRBV25-1, the J call TRBJ1-2; tentative D call: TRBD1 (6 bases). This CDR3 spans 14 amino acids. CDR1 is MGHDK and CDR2 is SYGVNS in the germline V gene. V dropped 5 bases and J dropped 2 bases, with 12 bases sitting between them.